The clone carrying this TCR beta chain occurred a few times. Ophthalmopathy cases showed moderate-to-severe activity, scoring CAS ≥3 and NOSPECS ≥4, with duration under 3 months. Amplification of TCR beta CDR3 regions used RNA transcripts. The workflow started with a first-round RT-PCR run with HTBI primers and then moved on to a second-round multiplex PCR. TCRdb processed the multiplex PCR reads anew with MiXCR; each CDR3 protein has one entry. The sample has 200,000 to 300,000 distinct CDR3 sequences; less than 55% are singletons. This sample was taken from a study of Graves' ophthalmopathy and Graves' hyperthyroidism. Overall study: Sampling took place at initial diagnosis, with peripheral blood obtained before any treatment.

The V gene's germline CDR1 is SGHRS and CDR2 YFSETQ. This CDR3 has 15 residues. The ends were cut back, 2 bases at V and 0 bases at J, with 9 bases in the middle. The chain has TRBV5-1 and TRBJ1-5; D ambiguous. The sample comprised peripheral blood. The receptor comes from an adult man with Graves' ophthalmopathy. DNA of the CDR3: TGCGCCAGCAGCTTTATAAACAATAGCAATCAGCCCCAGCATTTT. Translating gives CASSFINNSNQPQHF.